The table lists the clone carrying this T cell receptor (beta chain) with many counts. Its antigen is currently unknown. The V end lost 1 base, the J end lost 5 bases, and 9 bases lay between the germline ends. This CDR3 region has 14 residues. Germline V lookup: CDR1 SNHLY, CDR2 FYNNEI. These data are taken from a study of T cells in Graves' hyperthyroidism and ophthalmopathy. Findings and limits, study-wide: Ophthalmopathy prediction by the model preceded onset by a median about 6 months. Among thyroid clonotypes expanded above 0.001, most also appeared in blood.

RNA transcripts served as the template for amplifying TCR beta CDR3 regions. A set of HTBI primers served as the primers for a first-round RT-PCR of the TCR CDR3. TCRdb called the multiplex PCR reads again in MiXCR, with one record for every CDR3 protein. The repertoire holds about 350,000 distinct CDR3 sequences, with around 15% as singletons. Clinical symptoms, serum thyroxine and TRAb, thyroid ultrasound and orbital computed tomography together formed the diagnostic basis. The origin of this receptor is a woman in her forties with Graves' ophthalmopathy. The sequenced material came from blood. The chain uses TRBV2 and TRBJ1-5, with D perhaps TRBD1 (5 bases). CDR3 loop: CASSEGQTDQPQHF. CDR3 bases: TGTGCCAGCAGTGAAGGACAGACAGATCAGCCCCAGCATTTT.